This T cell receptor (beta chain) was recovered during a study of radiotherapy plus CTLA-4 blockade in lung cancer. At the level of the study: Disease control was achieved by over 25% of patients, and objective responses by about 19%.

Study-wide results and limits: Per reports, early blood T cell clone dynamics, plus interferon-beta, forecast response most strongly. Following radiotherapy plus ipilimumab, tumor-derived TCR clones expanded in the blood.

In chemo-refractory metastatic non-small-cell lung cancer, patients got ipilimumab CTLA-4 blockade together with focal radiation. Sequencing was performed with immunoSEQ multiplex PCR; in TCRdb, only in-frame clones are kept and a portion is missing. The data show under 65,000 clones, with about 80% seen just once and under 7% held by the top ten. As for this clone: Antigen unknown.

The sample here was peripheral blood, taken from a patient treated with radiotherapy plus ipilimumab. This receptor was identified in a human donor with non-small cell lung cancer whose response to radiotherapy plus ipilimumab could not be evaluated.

The chain's CDR3 is CASSYPTGGREQFF. The CDR3 DNA reads TGTGCCAGCAGCTACCCAACAGGGGGAAGAGAGCAGTTCTTC. V usage is TRBV13 and J usage is TRBJ2-1, with TRBD1 matching 8 bases. Looked up from germline, CDR1 is PRHDT and CDR2 is FYEKMQ (reference sequence). J lost 10 bases, V lost 4 bases, and 9 bases had no gene match. This CDR3 comprises 14 residues.